This T cell receptor beta chain came from a study of blood T cell repertoires in COVID-19. Study in general: The study drew acute and convalescent COVID-19 samples from the United States, Italy and Spain. Nucleic acid was either cDNA or gDNA, and it came from T cells, B-cell-depleted T cells, or PBMCs.

The CDR3 sequence is 13 residues long. V gave up 6 bases and J gave up 5 bases; unmatched junction bases: 9. CDR1 SQVTM and CDR2 ANQGSEA come from the germline V gene. In the original analysis: Researchers report that nucleated cell counts were estimated from reference gene primer amplification. Produced via immunoSEQ multiplex PCR; TCRdb's table is partial and in-frame only. V, J and clone size reflect that table, while D and trimming were determined from the DNA. The sample records about 74,000 clones, 85% to 90% being singletons. This receptor was identified in a woman over 75 with active or convalescent COVID-19. The sequenced sample consisted of peripheral blood. V usage is TRBV29-1 and J usage is TRBJ2-7; 8 bases agree with TRBD1. CDR3 sequence reads: CSVPGQGVHEQYF. CDR3 DNA: TGCAGCGTACCCGGACAGGGTGTCCACGAGCAGTACTTC.